This TCR beta chain emerged from a study of blood T cell repertoires in COVID-19. Study information: Researchers got acute and convalescent COVID-19 samples from the United States, Italy and Spain.

Profiling relied on immunoSEQ multiplex PCR, and the TCRdb table lists in-frame clones only, not all of them. This sample has 250,000 to 350,000 clones, with about 85% found just once. Participants spanned ages roughly 18 to 95 years and resided in over 20 US areas. Source material: PBMCs or T cells enriched from blood (not recorded which). The clonotype originates from a woman in her 50s who had recovered from COVID-19.

As DNA, the CDR3 is TGTGCCAGCAGCCGAGGAACAGGGTCGCCTAACTCCTACGAGCAGTACTTC. It specifies CASSRGTGSPNSYEQYF. The chain is built from TRBV13 and TRBJ2-7; a weak D match, TRBD1 (6 bases). V dropped 5 bases and J dropped 0 bases, with 20 bases sitting between them. The CDR3 totals 17 residues. The germline gives CDR1 PRHDT, CDR2 FYEKMQ (reference sequence).